Following are 20 T cell receptor beta chains from one sample sequenced in a study of blood T cell repertoires in COVID-19. Here immunoSEQ multiplex PCR was the method, and the copy in TCRdb shows in-frame clones only, minus some. The data hold roughly 440,000 clones, with around 88% observed a single time. Sequences were obtained from peripheral blood. Every receptor here comes from a woman between 45 and 60 years old with COVID-19, enrolled during active disease.

The CDR3 region has the DNA TGTGCCAGCAGCGTAGAACCGGGGGGGCCCTACAATGAGCAGTTCTTC. Amino acids: CASSVEPGGPYNEQFF. V usage is TRBV5-6 and J usage is TRBJ2-1; 8 bases line up with TRBD2. Looked up from germline, CDR1 is SGHDT and CDR2 is YYEEEE. Trimming removed 4 bases from V and 2 bases from J; junction bases left unmatched: 8. The CDR3 is 16 residues long.

The V call is TRBV18, the J call TRBJ2-5, with 7 bases that match TRBD1. The CDR3 contains 14 residues. With 4 bases clipped from V and 5 bases from J, the junction kept 7 bases outside the gene matches. From germline, CDR1 is KGHSH and CDR2 LQKENI. The CDR3 reads CASSRTRDSETQYF. The CDR3 DNA sequence: TGTGCCAGCTCACGAACCAGGGACAGCGAGACCCAGTACTTC.

The CDR3, as DNA: TGTGCCAGCAGCCTGACAGGGGGCGGACAGTTCTTC. Encoded protein: CASSLTGGGQFF. This chain links TRBV7-2 with TRBJ2-1; 10 bases align to TRBD1. Germline V CDR1 and CDR2: SGHTA, FQGNSA. This CDR3 contains 12 residues. J gave up 13 bases and V 5 bases, and 5 bases lay outside the gene matches.

The V and J genes are TRBV6-5 and TRBJ2-6, with D possibly matching TRBD1 (5 bases). CDR1 is MNHEY, CDR2 SVGAGI, per germline. The ends were cut back, 7 bases at V and 1 base at J, with 11 bases in the middle. CDR3 length: 15 residues. CDR3 protein: CASKGQLSGANVLTF. In DNA, the CDR3 is TGTGCCAGCAAGGGGCAACTATCTGGGGCCAACGTCCTGACTTTC.

The CDR3 nucleotides are TGTGCCAGTAGTTCAACCGTCACAGGCAACTATGGCTACACCTTC. Translation: CASSSTVTGNYGYTF. The genes are TRBV19 and TRBJ1-2; a possible D gene is TRBD1 (5 bases). Germline V gene lookup returns CDR1 LNHDA and CDR2 SQIVND (reference sequence). Trimming left V 5 bases short and J 2 bases short, with 15 bases between. The CDR3 spans 15 residues.

This clone was recorded once. The CDR3 here is CASSRRGGMNTEAFF. The CDR3, as DNA: TGTGCCAGCAGCCGTCGGGGGGGGATGAACACTGAAGCTTTCTTT. V usage is TRBV5-8 and J usage is TRBJ1-1, with D possibly being TRBD1 (5 bases). This CDR3 has 15 amino acids. V was cut by 4 bases and J by 0 bases, with 13 bases left in between. Looked up from germline, CDR1 is SGHTS and CDR2 is YDEGEE.

The chain employs TRBV2 and TRBJ1-2; D unclear. Germline V lookup: CDR1 SNHLY, CDR2 FYNNEI. Trimming pared 7 bases from V and 4 bases from J, leaving 16 bases between. The CDR3 sequence is 14 residues long. CDR3: CASNREIDSYGYTF. CDR3 coding DNA: TGTGCCAGCAATAGAGAAATCGATAGCTATGGCTACACCTTC.

The chain uses TRBV19 and TRBJ2-7; 10 bases agree with TRBD1. Looked up from germline, CDR1 is LNHDA and CDR2 is SQIVND (reference sequence). After removal of 5 bases from V and 3 bases from J, the junction contained 4 bases not matched to a gene. The CDR3 is made up of 14 amino acids. The CDR3 sequence is CASSPRTGGYEQYF. In DNA, the CDR3 is TGTGCCAGTAGTCCGAGGACAGGGGGCTACGAGCAGTACTTC.

This chain links TRBV6-5 with TRBJ1-1; 7 nucleotides line up with TRBD1. Germline loops: CDR1 MNHEY, CDR2 SVGAGI. The CDR3 length is 15 residues. Losses at the gene ends were 6 bases for V and 6 bases for J; bases not matched to a gene: 13. Here the CDR3 reads CASSTDRVPLAEAFF. As DNA, the CDR3 is TGTGCCAGCAGCACAGACAGGGTACCATTGGCTGAAGCTTTCTTT.

For the CDR3, the DNA is TGTGCCAGCAGATCGCGGGGGAGCACAGATACGCAGTATTTT. Translation: CASRSRGSTDTQYF. The chain has TRBV25-1 and TRBJ2-3; 7 bases align to TRBD2. The length of the CDR3 is 14 residues. The V and J ends lost 6 bases and 0 bases, in that order; junction bases with no gene match: 3. Germline lookup yields CDR1 MGHDK and CDR2 SYGVNS.

This chain connects TRBV3-1 (or the pseudogene TRBV3-2) to TRBJ1-4; maybe TRBD1 (6 bases). The CDR3 runs 15 residues. CDR1 is LGHDT, CDR2 YNNKEL, per germline (reference sequence). V was shortened by 1 base and J by 5 bases, with 11 bases between the two germline ends. The CDR3 loop is CASSQVGADNEKLFF. In DNA, the CDR3 is TGTGCCAGCAGCCAAGTGGGGGCAGACAATGAAAAACTGTTTTTT.

The chain combines TRBV5-5 with TRBJ1-2; a weak D match, TRBD1 (5 bases). The CDR3 loop spans 14 amino acids. The germline gives CDR1 SGHKS, CDR2 YYEKEE (reference sequence). The ends were cut back, 3 bases at V and 7 bases at J, with 16 bases in the middle. The CDR3 nucleotides are TGTGCCAGCAGCTGGGAGGGACCGCTCGGTGGCTACACCTTC. This codes for CASSWEGPLGGYTF.

The chain joins TRBV5-6 to TRBJ2-5; D is perhaps TRBD1 (6 bases). The germline V gene encodes CDR1 SGHDT and CDR2 YYEEEE. The CDR3 sequence is 15 residues long. The V end was cut by 5 bases, the J end by 2 bases, with 16 bases between. The CDR3 sequence is CASSFVGTQQETQYF. The CDR3 region has the DNA TGTGCCAGCAGTTTTGTCGGGACACAACAAGAGACCCAGTACTTC.

This chain links TRBV11-3 with TRBJ2-2; D possibly corresponds to TRBD1 (6 bases). V was shortened by 1 base and J by 3 bases, with 12 bases between the two germline ends. The V gene's germline CDR1 is SGHNT and CDR2 YENEEA. The CDR3 length is 16 residues. The chain's CDR3 is CASSLGSAGDTGELFF. CDR3 DNA sequence: TGTGCCAGCAGCTTAGGGTCGGCAGGGGACACCGGGGAGCTGTTTTTT.

The V call is TRBV21-1, the J call TRBJ2-7; the table gives TRBD1 as D, unverified against the DNA. TRBV21-1 is listed as a pseudogene. CDR3 length: 16 amino acids. Here the CDR3 DNA reads TGTGCCAGCAGCAGTAGCGGACAGGGAGTACCCTACGAGCAGTACTTC. This codes for CASSSSGQGVPYEQYF.

The chain combines TRBV28 with TRBJ1-2, with D tentatively TRBD1 (5 bases). Germline-derived CDR1 and CDR2 are MDHEN and SYDVKM. The CDR3 has 13 amino acids. The germline V and J ends were trimmed by 6 bases and 3 bases, with 11 bases remaining between them. The chain's CDR3 is CASSLQGYYGYTF. The CDR3 bases are TGTGCCAGCAGCCTCCAGGGATACTATGGCTACACCTTC.

The count of this clone is one. The chain employs TRBV9 and TRBJ1-1; D not certain. V was cut by 7 bases and J by 5 bases, with 9 bases left in between. In germline, CDR1 is SGDLS, CDR2 YYNGEE. CDR3 length equals 11 residues. CDR3 amino acids: CASGPRTEAFF. The CDR3 nucleotides read TGTGCCAGCGGCCCTAGGACTGAAGCTTTCTTT.

V and J are TRBV6-1 and TRBJ2-1, with D possibly matching TRBD1 (5 bases). Trimming took off 1 base at V and 3 bases at J, with 10 bases between the two ends. Germline V lookup: CDR1 MNHNS, CDR2 SASEGT. This CDR3 has 15 residues. Here the CDR3 reads CASSEGPDNYNEQFF. The CDR3 bases are TGTGCCAGCAGTGAAGGCCCGGACAACTACAATGAGCAGTTCTTC.

The gene calls are TRBV30 and TRBJ2-2, with a tentative D call TRBD1 (5 bases). The germline gives CDR1 GTSNPN, CDR2 SVGIG (reference sequence). Trimming left V 4 bases short and J 6 bases short, with 15 bases between. The CDR3 totals 14 residues. The CDR3 DNA reads as TGTGCCTGGATGAGTGCCAGGGTACCCGGGGAGCTGTTTTTT. Its protein product is CAWMSARVPGELFF.

CDR3 DNA sequence: TGCAGCGTTGTACTGGGACAGGGGGCTGGCTACACCTTC. Protein product: CSVVLGQGAGYTF. The chain uses TRBV29-1 and TRBJ1-2; TRBD1 agrees at 12 bases. CDR1 SQVTM and CDR2 ANQGSEA come from the germline V gene. The CDR3 sequence is 13 residues long. V was pared by 4 bases and J by 7 bases, with 4 bases of the junction left unmatched.